Listed here are 31 T cell receptor beta chains from one sample, sequenced in a study of radiotherapy plus CTLA-4 blockade in lung cancer (dated by TCRdb to 2017 to 2018). Library creation used the immunoSEQ multiplex PCR assay. The immuneACCESS repertoire file appears here via TCRdb, limited to in-frame rearrangements. These files lack a portion of the clones; in checked studies, under half of the deficit traces to unresolved V genes, and the cause of the others is not known. This sample has 78,000 or so clones in its table, and around 90% of those were observed once. 0.87% of the sample comes from the top ten. This specimen was peripheral blood, taken from a patient treated with radiotherapy plus ipilimumab. These receptors all stem from a human donor with non-small cell lung cancer who had stable disease on radiotherapy plus ipilimumab.

The genes are TRBV5-1 and TRBJ1-5; 8 bases match TRBD1. This CDR3 spans 16 amino acids. Germline-derived CDR1 and CDR2 are SGHRS and YFSETQ. Unmatched junction bases numbered 2, after V lost 0 bases and J lost 0 bases. DNA for the CDR3: TGCGCCAGCAGCTTGGGAGACAGGGGTAGCAATCAGCCCCAGCATTTT. The encoded protein is CASSLGDRGSNQPQHF.

The rearrangement uses TRBV30 and TRBJ1-5; D ambiguous. Germline loops: CDR1 GTSNPN, CDR2 SVGIG (reference sequence). CDR3 length: 16 amino acids. V shed 0 bases and J shed 2 bases, with 14 bases lying between them. DNA of the CDR3: TGTGCCTGGAGTGTCGGCAGGCCCTATGGCAATCAGCCCCAGCATTTT. This sequence encodes CAWSVGRPYGNQPQHF. The full variable domain, its missing parts supplied by reference TRBV30 and TRBJ1-5, is SQTIHQWPATLVQPVGSPLSLECTVEGTSNPNLYWYRQAAGRGLQLLFYSVGIGQISSEVPQNLSASRPQDRQFILSSKKLLLSDSGFYLCAWSVGRPYGNQPQHFGDGTRLSIL.

The J gene is TRBJ1-2, the V gene TRBV5-1; D is unresolved. Germline CDR1 is SGHRS and CDR2 is YFSETQ. V lost 4 bases and J 4 bases, leaving 11 bases between the germline ends. The CDR3 covers 13 residues. CDR3 loop: CASSPEGGYGYTF. In DNA form, the CDR3 reads TGCGCCAGCAGCCCGGAGGGTGGCTATGGCTACACCTTC.

The chain uses TRBV5-1 and TRBJ1-1, with D uncertain. Germline loops: CDR1 SGHRS, CDR2 YFSETQ. The CDR3 totals 13 residues. V lost 4 bases and J 0 bases, leaving 7 bases between the germline ends. The CDR3 sequence: CASSREVNTEAFF. CDR3 coding DNA: TGCGCCAGCAGCAGGGAGGTGAACACTGAAGCTTTCTTT.

For this clone: Without the conserved terminal phenylalanine or tryptophan, this CDR3 likely stems from a read error. The DNA is left out, because the CDR3 cannot be placed on it with certainty; the CDR3 is given as TCRdb lists it. V is TRBV30 and J is TRBJ1-1; TRBD1 was called by the table and not checked on the DNA. CDR1 and CDR2 (germline): GTSNPN, SVGIG (reference sequence). The CDR3 contains 11 residues when both ends are counted. The CDR3 loop is CAWSALNYRDL.

J is TRBJ1-5 and V is TRBV5-8, with D perhaps TRBD1 (5 bases). V was clipped by 4 bases and J by 3 bases, with 14 bases between them. The germline V gene has CDR1 SGHTS and CDR2 YDEGEE. This CDR3 region has 15 residues. CDR3 region: CASSPEGLFNQPQHF. The CDR3 nucleotides are TGTGCCAGCAGCCCCGAGGGACTGTTCAATCAGCCCCAGCATTTT.

The chain links TRBV6-5 to TRBJ1-1; the D is unclear. The CDR3 contains 13 residues. V was pared by 6 bases and J by 0 bases, with 8 bases between. The germline V gene encodes CDR1 MNHEY and CDR2 SVGAGI. CDR3 region: CASSFTLNTEAFF. The CDR3 nucleotides are TGTGCCAGCAGCTTCACCTTGAACACTGAAGCTTTCTTT.

The chain carries TRBV6-1 and TRBJ1-1; possibly TRBD1 for D (6 bases). V was cut by 6 bases and J by 2 bases, with 13 bases left in between. The CDR3 length is 14 residues. Germline assignment: CDR1 MNHNS and CDR2 SASEGT. CDR3 DNA: TGTGCCAGCAGGCTACAGGGAGGAAACACTGAAGCTTTCTTT. Its protein is CASRLQGGNTEAFF.

The CDR3 nucleotides read TGTGCCAGCAGCTTTTATGGAGATACGCAGTATTTT. This gives the protein CASSFYGDTQYF. This chain joins TRBV7-2 and TRBJ2-3; D uncertain. V was cut by 3 bases and J by 5 bases, with 6 bases left in between. Germline loops: CDR1 SGHTA, CDR2 FQGNSA. This CDR3 contains 12 residues.

J is TRBJ2-3 and V is TRBV28; D not certain. V dropped 9 bases and J dropped 6 bases, with 10 bases sitting between them. CDR3 length: 11 residues. Germline lookup yields CDR1 MDHEN and CDR2 SYDVKM. CDR3 DNA sequence: TGTGCCAGTCCACATGGGGATACGCAGTATTTT. Its protein product is CASPHGDTQYF.

The chain employs TRBV7-3 and TRBJ1-1; TRBD1 might be the D (5 bases). CDR1 and CDR2 (germline): SGHTA, FQGTGA. The CDR3 totals 16 residues. V lost 2 bases, J lost 4 bases, and 17 bases lay in between. In nucleotides, the CDR3 is TGTGCCAGCAGCTTAGGGCAGGGAATAACTATCACTGAAGCTTTCTTT. Protein: CASSLGQGITITEAFF.

The rearrangement uses TRBV5-4 and TRBJ1-6; D gene uncertain. The V and J ends lost 0 bases and 12 bases respectively, with 7 bases between them. The CDR3 runs to 12 residues. CDR1 is SGHNT and CDR2 is YYREEE in the germline V gene (reference sequence). The CDR3: CASSLAAGPLHF. The CDR3 DNA reads as TGTGCCAGCAGCTTGGCGGCCGGACCCCTCCACTTT. The variable domain in full, with the rest retrieved from reference TRBV5-4 and TRBJ1-6, is ETGVTQSPTHLIKTRGQQVTLRCSSQSGHNTVSWYQQALGQGPQFIFQYYREEENGRGNFPPRFSGLQFPNYSSELNVNALELDDSALYLCASSLAAGPLHFGNGTRLTVT.

The V call is TRBV27, the J call TRBJ1-2; weak D call: TRBD1 (5 bases). Between the trimmed V and J ends, which lost 2 bases and 8 bases, there was a span of 18 bases. Germline V CDR1 and CDR2: MNHEY, SMNVEV (reference sequence). The CDR3 totals 15 residues. The CDR3 DNA follows: TGTGCCAGCAGTTTAGAGGGAGACAGACTCTGGGGCTACACCTTC. It yields the protein CASSLEGDRLWGYTF.

The chain links TRBV28 to TRBJ2-3; D possibly uses TRBD1 or TRBD2 (5 bases each). CDR3 length equals 14 residues. The V gene lost 5 bases and the J gene lost 0 bases, with 9 bases spanning the gap. Per the germline V gene, CDR1 is MDHEN and CDR2 is SYDVKM. CDR3 region: CASSSWGSTDTQYF. CDR3 DNA: TGTGCCAGCAGTAGTTGGGGGAGCACAGATACGCAGTATTTT.

V and J are TRBV5-3 and TRBJ1-5; 8 nucleotides agree with TRBD1. TRBV5-3 is labeled an ORF, and its function is uncertain. The CDR3 length is 16 residues. J gave up 4 bases and V 0 bases, and 6 bases lay outside the gene matches. Here the CDR3 DNA reads TGTGCCAGAAGCTTGGTACCGGACAGGGTTAATCAGCCCCAGCATTTT. It encodes CARSLVPDRVNQPQHF.

This chain joins TRBV7-5 and TRBJ1-6; the table's D call of TRBD1 was not tested on the DNA. TRBV7-5 has pseudogene status. This CDR3 has 17 amino acids. CDR3 in amino acids: CVRSLSWTGGVCSPLHF. The DNA for the CDR3 is TGTGTCAGAAGCTTAAGCTGGACAGGGGGCGTCTGTTCACCCCTCCACTTT.

The chain recombines TRBV4-2 with TRBJ2-2, with a possible D match to TRBD2 (6 bases). The CDR3 sequence is 16 residues long. Germline values: CDR1 LGHNA, CDR2 YNFKEQ. The V end lost 0 bases, the J end lost 0 bases, and 8 bases lay between the germline ends. The CDR3 DNA is TGTGCCAGCAGCCAAGAGGGACTGGCGAACACCGGGGAGCTGTTTTTT. This encodes CASSQEGLANTGELFF.

The rearrangement uses TRBV30 and TRBJ2-7; D unclear. CDR3 size: 12 residues. Germline CDR1 and CDR2: GTSNPN and SVGIG (reference sequence). V was clipped by 7 bases and J by 4 bases, with 14 bases between them. CDR3 DNA: TGTGCCTTATCCCTCTCCGGGTACGAGCAGTACTTC. Translating gives CALSLSGYEQYF.

The chain recombines TRBV28 with TRBJ2-1; weak D call: TRBD2 (7 bases). V was trimmed by 8 bases and J by 5 bases, leaving 19 bases between them. Germline-derived CDR1 and CDR2 are MDHEN and SYDVKM. This CDR3 is 15 amino acids long. DNA of the CDR3: TGTGCCAGCCCCCCGGGGGGCGGGACGAACAATGAGCAGTTCTTC. It specifies CASPPGGGTNNEQFF. Complete variable domain (other parts from reference TRBV28 and TRBJ2-1): DVKVTQSSRYLVKRTGEKVFLECVQDMDHENMFWYRQDPGLGLRLIYFSYDVKMKEKGDIPEGYSVSREKKERFSLILESASTNQTSMYLCASPPGGGTNNEQFFGPGTRLTVL.

The chain has TRBV21-1 and TRBJ2-1; the table's D gene call, TRBD1, was not cross checked with the DNA. TRBV21-1 is listed as a pseudogene. This CDR3 contains 14 residues. The CDR3 nucleotides are TGTGCCAGCAGCAAAGTGCAGGTTTACAATGAGCAGTTCTTC. This encodes CASSKVQVYNEQFF.

This chain links TRBV2 with TRBJ1-5; TRBD1 aligns across 7 bases. This CDR3 region has 15 residues. Germline V gene data show CDR1 as SNHLY and CDR2 as FYNNEI. The ends lost 9 bases at V and 6 bases at J; junction bases unmatched: 14. The CDR3: CASKPGTAVFQPQHF. CDR3 sequence (DNA): TGTGCCAGTAAACCCGGGACAGCGGTCTTTCAGCCCCAGCATTTT.

This sequence joins TRBV30 and TRBJ2-5, with a tentative D call TRBD2 (5 bases). V was shortened by 2 bases and J by 1 base, with 14 bases between the two germline ends. The CDR3 contains 15 residues. Germline values: CDR1 GTSNPN, CDR2 SVGIG (reference sequence). CDR3 nucleotides: TGTGCCTGGAGTAAAGTGTCGGGGATCCAAGAGACCCAGTACTTC. Its translation is CAWSKVSGIQETQYF. Complete variable domain (other parts from reference TRBV30 and TRBJ2-5): SQTIHQWPATLVQPVGSPLSLECTVEGTSNPNLYWYRQAAGRGLQLLFYSVGIGQISSEVPQNLSASRPQDRQFILSSKKLLLSDSGFYLCAWSKVSGIQETQYFGPGTRLLVL.

The J gene is TRBJ1-3, the V gene TRBV28, with TRBD1 matching 8 bases. CDR1 and CDR2 (germline): MDHEN, SYDVKM. CDR3 length: 15 residues. V shed 9 bases, J shed 2 bases, and the junction held 9 bases outside the gene matches. The CDR3 region is CASVDRGIPGNTIYF. The CDR3 nucleotides read TGTGCCAGTGTAGACAGGGGAATTCCTGGAAACACCATATATTTT.

V is TRBV7-9 and J is TRBJ2-7; 9 bases fit TRBD1. Germline trimming cut 1 base from V and 6 bases from J; bases unmatched to any gene: 7. The germline V gene encodes CDR1 SEHNR and CDR2 FQNEAQ (reference sequence). The CDR3 is made up of 15 amino acids. The CDR3 coding sequence is TGTGCCAGCAGCTTAGAGGTCCGGGACAGGGTCGAGCAGTACTTC. It yields the protein CASSLEVRDRVEQYF. The entire variable domain, with the rest obtained from reference TRBV7-9 and TRBJ2-7, is as follows: DTGVSQNPRHKITKRGQNVTFRCDPISEHNRLYWYRQTLGQGPEFLTYFQNEAQLEKSRLLSDRFSAERPKGSFSTLEIQRTEQGDSAMYLCASSLEVRDRVEQYFGPGTRLTVT.

This sequence joins TRBV9 and TRBJ2-5, with 8 nucleotides matching TRBD2. After removal of 3 bases from V and 4 bases from J, the junction contained 11 bases not matched to a gene. Germline-derived CDR1 and CDR2 are SGDLS and YYNGEE. The CDR3 has 16 residues. The CDR3 DNA reads TGTGCCAGCAGCGCGGGAGGGGGGTTACCCAGAGAGACCCAGTACTTC. Translated: CASSAGGGLPRETQYF.

This sequence joins TRBV6-1 and TRBJ2-5; D might be TRBD2 (5 bases). Trimming took 3 bases from V and 5 from J, leaving 7 bases between them. The germline gives CDR1 MNHNS, CDR2 SASEGT. The CDR3 covers 12 residues. The CDR3 DNA reads as TGTGCCAGCAGTGAGAGGGTTGAGACCCAGTACTTC. Protein: CASSERVETQYF.

In DNA, the CDR3 is TGCGCCAGCAGCCCAGGTCCAGGGGACAGCATAGCCAAAAACATTCAGTACTTC. This translates into CASSPGPGDSIAKNIQYF. This rearrangement joins TRBV5-1 to TRBJ2-4; the match to TRBD1 covers 7 bases. Germline V gives CDR1 SGHRS, CDR2 YFSETQ. Germline trimming cut 4 bases from V and 0 bases from J; bases unmatched to any gene: 13. The CDR3 is 18 residues long.

The chain couples TRBV27 to TRBJ2-1, with D unresolved. The CDR3 has 13 amino acids. Between the trimmed V and J ends, which lost 4 bases and 4 bases, there was a span of 8 bases. Germline V gene lookup returns CDR1 MNHEY and CDR2 SMNVEV (reference sequence). In nucleotides, the CDR3 is TGTGCCAGCAGTTGGTCGCCGTACAATGAGCAGTTCTTC. Translated: CASSWSPYNEQFF.

V and J are TRBV5-6 and TRBJ1-6, with D possibly TRBD1 on 6 matching bases. The CDR3 covers 17 residues. CDR1 SGHDT and CDR2 YYEEEE come from the germline V gene. V lost 0 bases, J lost 2 bases, and 12 bases lay in between. CDR3 residues: CASSLEGGVAYNSPLHF. The CDR3 DNA reads as TGTGCCAGCAGCTTGGAGGGGGGTGTTGCCTATAATTCACCCCTCCACTTT.

V usage is TRBV5-1 and J usage is TRBJ2-5, with D tentatively TRBD1 (5 bases). CDR3 length equals 13 residues. The V end lost 1 base, the J end lost 3 bases, and 7 bases lay between the germline ends. Germline lookup yields CDR1 SGHRS and CDR2 YFSETQ. The CDR3 DNA is TGCGCCAGCAGCTTGATCAGGGAAGAGACCCAGTACTTC. Encoded protein: CASSLIREETQYF.

This clone was found once. The chain recombines TRBV2 with TRBJ2-7; 10 positions agree with TRBD2. V lost 11 bases and J lost 4; bases outside the gene matches: 14. There are 15 residues in the CDR3. Germline V lookup: CDR1 SNHLY, CDR2 FYNNEI. CDR3 bases: TGTGCCTGCGGAGGGAGCGGGGGGGCTGCATACGAGCAGTACTTC. Translating it yields CACGGSGGAAYEQYF. Supplemented by reference TRBV2 and TRBJ2-7, the full variable domain reads EPEVTQTPSHQVTQMGQEVILRCVPISNHLYFYWYRQILGQKVEFLVSFYNNEISEKSEIFDDQFSVERPDGSNFTLKIRSTKLEDSAMYFCACGGSGGAAYEQYFGPGTRLTVT.